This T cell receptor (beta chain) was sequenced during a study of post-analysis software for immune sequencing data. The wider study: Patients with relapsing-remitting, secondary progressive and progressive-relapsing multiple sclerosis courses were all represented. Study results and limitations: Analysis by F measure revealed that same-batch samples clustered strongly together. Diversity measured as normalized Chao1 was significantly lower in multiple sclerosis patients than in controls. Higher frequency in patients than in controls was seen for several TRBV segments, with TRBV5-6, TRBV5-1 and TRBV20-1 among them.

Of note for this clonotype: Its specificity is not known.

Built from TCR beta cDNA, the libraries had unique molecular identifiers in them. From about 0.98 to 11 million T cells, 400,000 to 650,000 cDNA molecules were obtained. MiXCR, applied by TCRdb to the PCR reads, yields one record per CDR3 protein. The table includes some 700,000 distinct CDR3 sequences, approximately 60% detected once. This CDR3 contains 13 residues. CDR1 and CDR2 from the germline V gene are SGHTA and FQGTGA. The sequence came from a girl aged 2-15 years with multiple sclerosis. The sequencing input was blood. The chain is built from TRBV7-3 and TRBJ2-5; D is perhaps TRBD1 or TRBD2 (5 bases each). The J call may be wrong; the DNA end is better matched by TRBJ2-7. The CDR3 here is CASSLRGDYEQYF. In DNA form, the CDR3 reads TGTGCCAGCAGCTTACGAGGGGACTACGAGCAGTACTTC.